Listed below are T cell receptor beta chains from one sample, sequenced in a study of PD-L1 blockade in urothelial cancer. Assay used: immunoSEQ multiplex PCR; TCRdb lists only in-frame clones, some missing. The repertoire has 60,000 to 80,000 clones, about nine tenths of them found once; the top ten carry about 10%. The sequenced sample was PBMCs, obtained around atezolizumab (anti-PD-L1) treatment. All receptors come from a man aged 55-75 years with urothelial cancer. Each CDR3 is given with its conserved first and last residue. D genes are given only for firm matches. Some rows mark clone size as missing; the rest say once, few, many or name a class of expanded clone.

V	size	D	J	CDR3	DNA
TRBV27	once	TRBD2	TRBJ2-1	CASSWISWTSSPEQFF	TGTGCCAGCAGTTGGATTTCGTGGACTAGCTCCCCTGAGCAGTTCTTC
TRBV7-2	NA	NA	TRBJ1-3	CASSLAEGVGRDTIYF	TGTGCCAGCAGCTTAGCGGAAGGGGTGGGAAGGGACACCATATATTTT
TRBV10-3	NA	TRBD2	TRBJ2-7	CASSYLGLAGSSYEQYF	TGTGCCAGCAGTTACCTTGGACTAGCGGGGTCCTCCTACGAGCAGTACTTC
TRBV7-2	NA	TRBD2	TRBJ2-1	CASSLDSGNYNEQFF	TGTGCCAGCAGCTTAGATAGCGGGAACTACAATGAGCAGTTCTTC
TRBV25-1	NA	NA	TRBJ1-2	CASSEAGGWIGYTF	TGTGCCAGCAGTGAAGCCGGGGGATGGATTGGCTACACCTTC
TRBV11-3	NA	NA	TRBJ1-5	CARTRQTNHQPQHF	TGTGCCAGAACAAGACAGACCAATCATCAGCCCCAGCATTTT
TRBV5-6	NA	TRBD1	TRBJ2-7	CASSWTGPSYEQYF	TGTGCCAGCAGCTGGACAGGACCTTCCTACGAGCAGTACTTC
TRBV27	NA	TRBD1	TRBJ2-7	CASRETGVSFEQYF	TGTGCCAGCAGGGAGACAGGGGTCTCTTTCGAGCAGTACTTC
TRBV20-1	NA	NA	TRBJ2-7	CSLPSYYEQYF	TGCAGTCTCCCCTCCTACTACGAGCAGTACTTC
TRBV6-1	NA	TRBD1	TRBJ2-1	CASSADRGDEQFF	TGTGCCAGCAGCGCCGACAGGGGGGATGAGCAGTTCTTC
TRBV2	NA	NA	TRBJ2-2	CASSVGPRNTGELFF	TGTGCCAGCAGTGTGGGGCCAAGGAACACCGGGGAGCTGTTTTTT